These 13 T cell receptor beta chains were all obtained from the same sample, sequenced in a study of blood T cell repertoires in COVID-19. The assay was immunoSEQ multiplex PCR, and TCRdb's table has in-frame clones only and misses some. The profile shows approximately 230,000 clones, 70% to 85% of them singletons. The sequenced sample was peripheral blood. The receptors were sampled from a woman older than 75 with active or convalescent COVID-19.

This sequence joins TRBV19 and TRBJ1-4, with D hard to call. Trimming pared 1 base from V and 7 bases from J, leaving 13 bases between. Germline CDR1 and CDR2: LNHDA and SQIVND (reference sequence). The CDR3 runs 15 residues. CDR3 region: CASSIVQRASEKLFF. CDR3 nucleotides: TGTGCCAGTAGTATAGTGCAGAGGGCGTCTGAAAAACTGTTTTTT.

This clone was counted between two and nine times. The CDR3 here is CASTRGGEQFF. The CDR3 nucleotides are TGTGCCAGCACCCGGGGGGGTGAGCAGTTCTTC. The rearrangement uses TRBV5-6 and TRBJ2-1; 8 positions match TRBD2. The CDR3 contains 11 residues. The V segment lost 6 bases and the J segment 9 bases; nucleotides outside the gene matches: 2. The germline gives CDR1 SGHDT, CDR2 YYEEEE.

V usage is TRBV5-1 and J usage is TRBJ1-1; 7 nucleotides agree with TRBD1. The CDR3 is made up of 19 amino acids. With V trimmed by 0 bases and J by 6 bases, 20 bases remained unmatched. Germline V gives CDR1 SGHRS, CDR2 YFSETQ. The CDR3 reads CASSLGLGGPGAGRSEAFF. The CDR3 nucleotides read TGCGCCAGCAGCTTGGGTCTAGGGGGCCCTGGAGCTGGTCGATCTGAAGCTTTCTTT.

V gene TRBV4-1 combines with J gene TRBJ1-1; TRBD1 agrees at 11 bases. The CDR3 contains 17 residues. The germline gives CDR1 MGHRA, CDR2 YSYEKL. J gave up 0 bases and V 4 bases, and 7 bases lay outside the gene matches. Written as DNA, the CDR3 is TGCGCCAGCAGCCGGGACAGGGGGGCTCTTATGAACACTGAAGCTTTCTTT. Amino acids: CASSRDRGALMNTEAFF.

This chain connects TRBV5-6 to TRBJ2-4; D gene unclear. Germline CDR1 is SGHDT and CDR2 is YYEEEE. V was pared by 5 bases and J by 1 base, with 16 bases between. The CDR3 consists of 16 residues. DNA of the CDR3: TGTGCCAGCAGTTTTCAAAGTCTTGCGGCCAAAAACATTCAGTACTTC. It yields the protein CASSFQSLAAKNIQYF.

The V and J genes are TRBV10-3 and TRBJ2-5; 13 positions match TRBD2. The CDR3 covers 14 residues. V shed 4 bases and J 7 bases; nucleotides not matched to a gene: 3. Germline lookup yields CDR1 ENHRY and CDR2 SYGVKD. The DNA of the CDR3 is TGTGCCATCAGTGGGACTAGCGGGGGTGGGACCCAGTACTTC. It encodes CAISGTSGGGTQYF.

This chain links TRBV5-4 with TRBJ2-3; 10 nucleotides align to TRBD2. V dropped 0 bases and J dropped 1; count of bases not matched to a gene: 8. The CDR3 is made up of 18 amino acids. Per germline, CDR1 SGHNT and CDR2 YYREEE (reference sequence). CDR3 sequence: CASSLVPSGRIGTDTQYF. The CDR3, as DNA: TGTGCCAGCAGCTTGGTTCCTAGCGGGAGAATTGGCACAGATACGCAGTATTTT.

The chain links TRBV5-1 to TRBJ1-4; 10 nucleotides match TRBD1. Germline CDR1 SGHRS, CDR2 YFSETQ. There are 14 residues in the CDR3. The V and J ends lost 3 bases and 6 bases, in that order; junction bases with no gene match: 2. DNA for the CDR3: TGCGCCAGCAGCTCCGGGACAGGGGATGAAAAACTGTTTTTT. Translating gives CASSSGTGDEKLFF.

This chain uses TRBV27 with TRBJ1-2, with 8 positions matching TRBD1. CDR1 MNHEY and CDR2 SMNVEV come from the germline V gene (reference sequence). The length of the CDR3 is 14 residues. With 1 base clipped from V and 8 bases from J, the junction kept 6 bases outside the gene matches. This chain's CDR3 is CASSLLGRGRGYTF. CDR3 coding DNA: TGTGCCAGCAGTTTATTGGGCAGGGGGCGAGGCTACACCTTC.

This clone was observed a few times. This chain links TRBV9 with TRBJ2-3; tentative D call: TRBD2 (5 bases). Germline lookup yields CDR1 SGDLS and CDR2 YYNGEE. V was clipped by 0 bases and J by 4 bases, with 9 bases between them. The CDR3 runs to 14 residues. The CDR3 DNA is TGTGCCAGCAGCGTAGGGGGAGCGGCAGATACGCAGTATTTT. This gives the protein CASSVGGAADTQYF.

In DNA form, the CDR3 reads TGTGCCAGCAGCTCCCAATACAATGAGCAGTTCTTC. Its translation is CASSSQYNEQFF. The V gene is TRBV11-3, the J gene TRBJ2-1, with unresolved D. The CDR3 totals 12 residues. V lost 4 bases and J lost 4, with 5 bases in between. The germline V gene encodes CDR1 SGHNT and CDR2 YENEEA.

This clone was picked up a small number of times. This chain joins TRBV21-1 and TRBJ1-6; the DNA was not used to check the table's D call, TRBD1. TRBV21-1 corresponds to a pseudogene. The CDR3 totals 16 residues. CDR3 nucleotide sequence: TGTGCCAGCAGGGACAGGCAAAGCTCCTATAATTCACCCCTCCACTTT. Protein: CASRDRQSSYNSPLHF.

The sample holds a few counts of this clone. The CDR3 sequence is CASRLEDGELFF. The DNA of the CDR3 is TGTGCCAGCAGACTAGAGGACGGGGAGCTGTTTTTT. The rearrangement joins TRBV3-1 (or the pseudogene TRBV3-2) to TRBJ2-2; a weak D match, TRBD2 (5 bases). There are 12 residues in the CDR3. The V and J ends lost 6 bases and 7 bases respectively, with 9 bases between them. Per the germline V gene, CDR1 is LGHDT and CDR2 is YNNKEL (reference sequence).